This is a list of T cell receptor beta chains from one sample in a study of blood T cell repertoires in COVID-19. The protocol was immunoSEQ multiplex PCR, while the TCRdb copy is restricted to in-frame clones and leaves out a portion. Among around 300,000 clones listed, 75% to 95% were seen once. Sequencing used PBMCs or T cells enriched from blood (not recorded which). These receptors were obtained from a woman in her 30s who had recovered from COVID-19. Both conserved end residues are trimmed from each CDR3. A D gene is named only where the DNA matches it firmly. Only some rows state a clone size, as once, few, many or a class for expanded clones.

clone size	D gene	J gene	V gene	CDR3 protein
NA	NA	TRBJ1-3	TRBV11-3	ASSLGTGNTIY
once	NA	TRBJ2-5	TRBV21-1	ASRTGQTVQETQY
NA	NA	TRBJ1-1	TRBV6-4	ASRRGARDTEAF
NA	TRBD1	TRBJ1-5	TRBV19	ASVTGDYQPQH
once	NA	TRBJ1-2	TRBV5-6	ASSLQQFSYYGYT
NA	NA	TRBJ1-5	TRBV19	ASRTPGLVNQPQH
NA	TRBD1	TRBJ1-1	TRBV10-2	ASSVDRAEAF
once	TRBD1	TRBJ2-7	TRBV10-3	AISRDRGRYEQY
NA	TRBD1	TRBJ2-7	TRBV5-1	ASSSWTGIWGQY
NA	NA	TRBJ2-1	TRBV14	ASSQEDRSYNEQF
NA	TRBD1	TRBJ1-2	TRBV2	ASGQGANYLYGYT
NA	TRBD1	TRBJ1-2	TRBV29-1	SAVDRGPYGYT
NA	TRBD2	TRBJ2-5	TRBV28	ASSQEREVQETQY
NA	TRBD1	TRBJ2-7	TRBV7-9	ASSARGILEQY
NA	NA	TRBJ2-1	TRBV7-9	ASSYGVAGQHEQF
NA	NA	TRBJ1-3	TRBV28	ASNFGFSGNTIY
NA	TRBD2	TRBJ2-2	TRBV24-1	ATSDFGLAGSTGELF
NA	NA	TRBJ2-5	TRBV5-1	ASSLEPGLRSQETQY
NA	NA	TRBJ1-1	TRBV5-1	ASSLGQGMGTEAF
once	NA	TRBJ2-7	TRBV28	ASTRSSYEQY
NA	TRBD2	TRBJ2-3	TRBV28	ASAGLAPDTQY